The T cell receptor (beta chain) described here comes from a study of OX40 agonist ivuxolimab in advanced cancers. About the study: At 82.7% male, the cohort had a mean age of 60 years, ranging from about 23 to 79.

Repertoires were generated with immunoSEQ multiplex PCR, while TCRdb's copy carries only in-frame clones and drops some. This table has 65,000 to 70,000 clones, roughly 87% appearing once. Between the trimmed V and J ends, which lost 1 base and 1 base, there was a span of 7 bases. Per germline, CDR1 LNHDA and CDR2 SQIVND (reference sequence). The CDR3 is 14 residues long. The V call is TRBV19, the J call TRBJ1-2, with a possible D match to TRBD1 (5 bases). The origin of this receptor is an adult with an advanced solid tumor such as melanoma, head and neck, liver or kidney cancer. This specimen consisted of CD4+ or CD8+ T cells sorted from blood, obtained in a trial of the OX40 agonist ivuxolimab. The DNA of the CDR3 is TGTGCCAGTAGTATAGCGACAGTTAACTATGGCTACACCTTC. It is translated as CASSIATVNYGYTF. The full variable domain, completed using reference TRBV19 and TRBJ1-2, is DGGITQSPKYLFRKEGQNVTLSCEQNLNHDAMYWYRQDPGQGLRLIYYSQIVNDFQKGDIAEGYSVSREKKESFPLTVTSAQKNPTAFYLCASSIATVNYGYTFGSGTRLTVV.